This T cell receptor beta chain emerged from a study of response to subunit inactivated influenza vaccine. This clonotype has more than one count but fewer than ten. Its cognate antigen is unknown. Possible read error: a much larger clone is one base away. TCRdb re-called the RT-PCR reads with MiXCR, one entry per CDR3 protein. Seen here are 400,000 to 650,000 distinct CDR3 sequences, around 7.9% observed once, and the top ten hold 13%. Study-wide points: Only a handful of new T cells, the authors suggested, are recruited with each seasonal influenza vaccination.

Between the trimmed V and J ends, which lost 6 bases and 0 bases, there was a span of 11 bases. Per the germline V gene, CDR1 is SNHLY and CDR2 is FYNNEI. CDR3 length: 15 amino acids. This TCR derives from a man aged 45-69 years who received an inactivated influenza vaccine. This specimen consisted of PBMCs from blood, obtained around 25 months after vaccination. The rearrangement links TRBV2 to TRBJ2-2; D possibly corresponds to TRBD1 (5 bases). The CDR3 here is CASSAEGANTGELFF. DNA of the CDR3: TGTGCCAGCAGCGCCGAAGGGGCGAACACCGGGGAGCTGTTTTTT. The whole variable domain, filled in from reference TRBV2 and TRBJ2-2, reads EPEVTQTPSHQVTQMGQEVILRCVPISNHLYFYWYRQILGQKVEFLVSFYNNEISEKSEIFDDQFSVERPDGSNFTLKIRSTKLEDSAMYFCASSAEGANTGELFFGEGSRLTVL.